The clone carrying this T cell receptor beta chain was seen a few times. Its matching antigen is unknown. Unique-molecular-identifier-tagged TCR beta cDNA libraries were used. MiXCR was run by TCRdb on the PCR reads, yielding one entry per CDR3 protein. This sample has roughly 600,000 distinct CDR3 sequences, with 44% found just once. The CDR3 runs 16 residues. V lost 5 bases and J lost 6; bases outside the gene matches: 7. Germline assignment: CDR1 SGHDT and CDR2 YYEEEE. This sample was included in a study of post-analysis software for immune sequencing data. Findings and caveats of the study: Multiple sclerosis patients had significantly lower normalized Chao1 diversity than controls. Among roughly 5 TRBV segments more frequent in patients than controls were TRBV5-6, TRBV5-1 and TRBV20-1. The F measure placed samples prepared in the same batch into strongly shared clusters.

Specimen: blood. The chain combines TRBV5-6 with TRBJ2-2; 13 bases are shared with TRBD2. The TCR originated in a girl under 18 with multiple sclerosis. This CDR3 reads CASSRYGLAGAGELFF. In nucleotides, the CDR3 is TGTGCCAGCAGTCGATATGGACTAGCGGGGGCCGGGGAGCTGTTTTTT.